The 10 T cell receptor beta chains below come from one sample, sequenced in a study of blood T cell repertoires in COVID-19. Using immunoSEQ multiplex PCR, the repertoire was profiled, and TCRdb retains in-frame clones only, with some absent. The sample yields 100,000 to 150,000 clones, approximately 74% seen once. Sequencing input: peripheral blood. The receptors stem from a man aged 60-69 years with acute or convalescent COVID-19.

This clone was observed a few times. The chain employs TRBV9 and TRBJ2-7; D remains ambiguous. The CDR3 has 16 amino acids. The V end was cut by 3 bases, the J end by 3 bases, with 19 bases between. Germline V gene lookup returns CDR1 SGDLS and CDR2 YYNGEE. The DNA of the CDR3 is TGTGCCAGCAGCGCTGACTCATACCGAGGTCTCTACGAGCAGTACTTC. As protein: CASSADSYRGLYEQYF.

The genes are TRBV11-3 and TRBJ2-1; 10 positions agree with TRBD1. Germline V lookup: CDR1 SGHNT, CDR2 YENEEA. V lost 1 base, J lost 0 bases, and 6 bases stayed unmatched. This CDR3 contains 18 residues. Here the CDR3 DNA reads TGTGCCAGCAGCTTAGGCGACAGGGGGCGTAGCTCCTACAATGAGCAGTTCTTC. It yields the protein CASSLGDRGRSSYNEQFF. Filled out from reference TRBV11-3 and TRBJ2-1, the complete variable domain reads EAGVVQSPRYKIIEKKQPVAFWCNPISGHNTLYWYLQNLGQGPELLIRYENEEAVDDSQLPKDRFSAERLKGVDSTLKIQPAELGDSAVYLCASSLGDRGRSSYNEQFFGPGTRLTVL.

The sample holds a few counts of this clone. The J gene is TRBJ2-1, the V gene TRBV3-1 (or the pseudogene TRBV3-2); tentative D call: TRBD1 (7 bases). CDR1 is LGHDT and CDR2 is YNNKEL in the germline V gene (reference sequence). Trimming left V 3 bases short and J 4 bases short, with 10 bases between. This CDR3 spans 14 amino acids. CDR3 coding DNA: TGTGCCAGCAGCCAGGCAGGGGGGTACAATGAGCAGTTCTTC. Residues: CASSQAGGYNEQFF.

This rearrangement joins TRBV7-9 to TRBJ1-5; D perhaps matches TRBD1 (6 bases). Trimming pared 4 bases from V and 6 bases from J, leaving 19 bases between. CDR1 SEHNR and CDR2 FQNEAQ come from the germline V gene (reference sequence). The length of the CDR3 is 16 residues. CDR3 sequence (DNA): TGTGCCAGCAGCTCCACCAGCAGGGGAGCGCGTCAGCCCCAGCATTTT. It yields the protein CASSSTSRGARQPQHF.

This clone was seen more than once but under ten times. V and J are TRBV2 and TRBJ1-4; D may be TRBD1 (5 bases). From germline, CDR1 is SNHLY and CDR2 FYNNEI. V dropped 5 bases and J dropped 8 bases, with 18 bases sitting between them. The CDR3 sequence is 15 residues long. CDR3 region: CASSIQSPTVEKLFF. The CDR3 region has the DNA TGTGCCAGCAGTATCCAGAGTCCGACAGTAGAAAAACTGTTTTTT.

This clone was found once. This chain links TRBV7-9 with TRBJ1-4; D perhaps matches TRBD1 (6 bases). CDR3 length: 17 amino acids. Trimming removed 1 base at V and 6 bases at J, with 18 bases between. Germline-derived CDR1 and CDR2 are SEHNR and FQNEAQ (reference sequence). CDR3 bases: TGTGCCAGCAGCTTAGGGACAGCTCGAGGGAATTATGAAAAACTGTTTTTT. As protein: CASSLGTARGNYEKLFF.

This rearrangement joins TRBV7-2 to TRBJ1-2; 9 bases match TRBD1. The CDR3 loop spans 14 amino acids. Germline V lookup: CDR1 SGHTA, CDR2 FQGNSA. The trim removed 4 bases at V and 9 bases at J, leaving 9 bases unmatched. CDR3: CASSSDPGQGSYTF. CDR3 DNA: TGTGCCAGCAGCTCGGATCCGGGACAGGGAAGCTACACCTTC.

The DNA of the CDR3 is TGTGCCAGCAGCCCGTCGGGCACTGAAGCTTTCTTT. Translating it yields CASSPSGTEAFF. The rearrangement joins TRBV21-1 to TRBJ1-1. TRBV21-1 has pseudogene status. The CDR3 is 12 residues long.

The chain employs TRBV7-9 and TRBJ2-3; D call uncertain. Between the trimmed V and J ends, which lost 6 bases and 0 bases, there was a span of 4 bases. Germline V gene sequence: CDR1 SEHNR, CDR2 FQNEAQ (reference sequence). The CDR3 has 12 amino acids. The CDR3 here is CASSLSTDTQYF. The CDR3 region has the DNA TGTGCCAGCAGTCTTAGCACAGATACGCAGTATTTT.

CDR3 coding DNA: TGTGCCAGCAGCGTAGGACTAGCAGCACAAGAGACCCAGTACTTC. It encodes CASSVGLAAQETQYF. The chain links TRBV9 to TRBJ2-5; 7 bases map to TRBD2. The CDR3 is 15 residues long. The germline V gene encodes CDR1 SGDLS and CDR2 YYNGEE. V was pared by 0 bases and J by 2 bases, with 4 bases of the junction left unmatched.